This T cell receptor beta chain was sequenced during a study of T cell responses to AZD1222 COVID-19 vaccine. Measured with immunoSEQ multiplex PCR; TCRdb has only the in-frame clones, and not every one. In the table there are some 150,000 clones, around 90% of which are singletons. The length of the CDR3 is 15 residues. V gave up 5 bases and J gave up 0 bases; unmatched junction bases: 4. The V gene's germline CDR1 is ENHRY and CDR2 SYGVKD. The source was peripheral blood, collected on day 0 of AZD1222 vaccination. This chain connects TRBV10-3 to TRBJ2-5, with 9 nucleotides matching TRBD2. The sequence derives from an adult in good health. Written as DNA, the CDR3 is TGTGCCATCAGTTCAGCGGGGGGTAACCAAGAGACCCAGTACTTC. As protein: CAISSAGGNQETQYF.